The 18 T cell receptor beta chains reported below all come from one sample, sequenced in a study of human T cells and chemical hapten exposure. Time point of the sample: patch test 2, 6 weeks after DPC sensitization. Regarding treatment: therapeutic diphenylcyclopropenone sensitization with weekly scalp DPC. TCRdb reprocessed the RACE reads with MiXCR, giving one entry per CDR3 protein. The profile covers tens of thousands of distinct CDR3 sequences, with around 9.6% appearing a single time and under 2.5% taken by the ten largest. The material sequenced was whole blood, taken in connection with sensitization to the hapten diphenylcyclopropenone (DPC). The source is a woman in her twenties or thirties with alopecia areata. Some clones in this sample may be carry-over from other donors' samples.

This clonotype appeared many times. The chain couples TRBV7-9 to TRBJ2-7; D not certain. Trimming cost V 1 base and J 2 bases, with 9 bases left between them. Looked up from germline, CDR1 is SEHNR and CDR2 is FQNEAQ (reference sequence). This CDR3 has 14 amino acids. The CDR3 region has the DNA TGTGCCAGCAGCTTAGGAGGAGTGACCTACGAGCAGTACTTC. It encodes CASSLGGVTYEQYF.

This clonotype was counted ten times or more. The rearrangement uses TRBV6-2 or TRBV6-3 and TRBJ1-5; D gene ambiguous. CDR3 length: 13 amino acids. Germline CDR1 MNHEY, CDR2 SVGEGT. The V gene lost 7 bases and the J gene lost 5 bases, with 12 bases spanning the gap. This CDR3 reads CASTRERYQPQHF. The DNA of the CDR3 is TGTGCCAGCACTAGGGAGAGGTATCAGCCCCAGCATTTT.

This clonotype was counted many times. The chain joins TRBV12-3 or TRBV12-4 to TRBJ2-2; D not certain. The CDR3 loop spans 12 amino acids. The V end was cut by 7 bases, the J end by 4 bases, with 7 bases between. This CDR3 reads CASTLLTGELFF. The CDR3 bases are TGTGCCAGCACCCTACTCACCGGGGAGCTGTTTTTT.

This clonotype was seen repeatedly, ten times or more. This chain joins TRBV11-2 and TRBJ2-3; 12 positions match TRBD1. Per the germline V gene, CDR1 is SGHAT and CDR2 is FQNNGV. V shed 5 bases and J 4 bases; nucleotides not matched to a gene: 7. This CDR3 has 16 amino acids. The CDR3 region is CASSITGTGGPDTQYF. CDR3 DNA: TGTGCCAGCAGCATCACCGGGACAGGGGGCCCAGATACGCAGTATTTT.

This clonotype was picked up a small number of times. This sequence joins TRBV9 and TRBJ1-4; TRBD1 is a possible D gene (5 bases). The germline CDR1 and CDR2 sequences are SGDLS and YYNGEE. The CDR3 runs to 16 residues. Trimming pared 4 bases from V and 0 bases from J, leaving 13 bases between. CDR3 bases: TGTGCCAGCAGCTCAGGGCCTCTTGCAACTAATGAAAAACTGTTTTTT. It translates to CASSSGPLATNEKLFF. The full variable domain, completed using reference TRBV9 and TRBJ1-4, is DSGVTQTPKHLITATGQRVTLRCSPRSGDLSVYWYQQSLDQGLQFLIQYYNGEERAKGNILERFSAQQFPDLHSELNLSSLELGDSALYFCASSSGPLATNEKLFFGSGTQLSVL.

This chain uses TRBV20-1 with TRBJ2-1, with D maybe TRBD2 (6 bases). Per the germline V gene, CDR1 is DFQATT and CDR2 is SNEGSKA (reference sequence). Between the trimmed V and J ends, which lost 1 base and 9 bases, there was a span of 10 bases. The CDR3 runs to 12 residues. The CDR3 DNA sequence: TGCAGTGCTAGAGCGCACGGGGGTGAGCAGTTCTTC. This gives the protein CSARAHGGEQFF.

The V gene is TRBV6-2 or TRBV6-3, the J gene TRBJ1-2; 7 nucleotides line up with TRBD1. The J segment lost 0 bases and the V segment lost 7 bases, leaving 8 bases of the junction unmatched. Germline values: CDR1 MNHEY, CDR2 SVGEGT. The CDR3 runs 15 residues. The CDR3 here is CASTGWDRSNYGYTF. The CDR3 coding sequence is TGTGCCAGCACCGGATGGGACAGATCTAACTATGGCTACACCTTC.

This clonotype was counted at least ten times. This chain connects TRBV7-2 to TRBJ2-3; a possible D gene is TRBD2 (5 bases). Germline V CDR1 and CDR2: SGHTA, FQGNSA. The ends were cut back, 1 base at V and 0 bases at J, with 8 bases in the middle. CDR3 length equals 15 residues. In nucleotides, the CDR3 is TGTGCCAGCAGCTTAGGCGGGCACAGCACAGATACGCAGTATTTT. Its translation: CASSLGGHSTDTQYF.

This chain connects TRBV11-3 to TRBJ2-4; 7 bases map to TRBD1. Per germline, CDR1 SGHNT and CDR2 YENEEA. V trimming: 3 bases; J trimming: 1 base; junction bases outside the gene matches: 0. The CDR3 is 14 residues long. CDR3 loop: CASSLTGAKNIQYF. The DNA of the CDR3 is TGTGCCAGCAGCTTGACAGGGGCCAAAAACATTCAGTACTTC.

There are many counts of this clonotype. The chain recombines TRBV20-1 with TRBJ2-7, with D perhaps TRBD2 (6 bases). Germline CDR1 is DFQATT and CDR2 is SNEGSKA (reference sequence). This CDR3 comprises 14 residues. V dropped 1 base and J dropped 2 bases, with 12 bases sitting between them. This CDR3 reads CSARGGLVTYEQYF. The CDR3 DNA sequence: TGCAGTGCTAGAGGGGGACTCGTAACCTACGAGCAGTACTTC.

This clonotype was seen only a few times. The chain has TRBV9 and TRBJ2-1; 9 bases agree with TRBD1. V was pared by 4 bases and J by 14 bases, with 10 bases of the junction left unmatched. CDR1 is SGDLS, CDR2 YYNGEE, per germline. CDR3 length equals 13 residues. The CDR3 reads CASSTQTGGRKFF. CDR3 sequence (DNA): TGTGCCAGCAGCACTCAAACAGGGGGCAGGAAGTTCTTC.

The chain couples TRBV6-7 to TRBJ2-5; TRBD2 aligns across 10 bases. TRBV6-7 is classed as an ORF, of uncertain function. The CDR3 spans 14 residues. After removal of 6 bases from V and 5 bases from J, the junction contained 6 bases not matched to a gene. The CDR3 DNA follows: TGTGCCAGCAGCCCCATACTAGCGGGGGAGACCCAGTACTTC. Residues: CASSPILAGETQYF.

The chain uses TRBV29-1 and TRBJ2-1; 10 bases align to TRBD1. This CDR3 comprises 15 residues. With V trimmed by 8 bases and J by 6 bases, 13 bases remained unmatched. Germline loops: CDR1 SQVTM, CDR2 ANQGSEA. CDR3 bases: TGCAGCACCAGACCGGGACAGGGGATAGGCAATGAGCAGTTCTTC. Translated, it gives CSTRPGQGIGNEQFF.

This clonotype was counted at least ten times. The V call is TRBV7-9, the J call TRBJ2-5, with 7 positions matching TRBD1. V shed 4 bases, J shed 9 bases, and the junction held 11 bases outside the gene matches. The germline V gene encodes CDR1 SEHNR and CDR2 FQNEAQ (reference sequence). CDR3 size: 14 residues. The CDR3 spells CASSSADRPRSQYF. CDR3 in DNA: TGTGCCAGCAGCTCGGCGGACAGGCCCAGGTCCCAGTACTTC.

This clonotype was counted between two and nine times. V is TRBV2 and J is TRBJ2-7; D unclear. Germline V lookup: CDR1 SNHLY, CDR2 FYNNEI. The CDR3 runs to 13 residues. Trimming removed 7 bases at V and 0 bases at J, with 10 bases between. In nucleotides, the CDR3 is TGTGCCAGCATGAGTACGGACTCCTACGAGCAGTACTTC. Translation gives CASMSTDSYEQYF. Supplemented by reference TRBV2 and TRBJ2-7, the full variable domain reads EPEVTQTPSHQVTQMGQEVILRCVPISNHLYFYWYRQILGQKVEFLVSFYNNEISEKSEIFDDQFSVERPDGSNFTLKIRSTKLEDSAMYFCASMSTDSYEQYFGPGTRLTVT.

The chain joins TRBV15 to TRBJ2-1; 16 bases align to TRBD2. The CDR3 loop spans 22 amino acids. The V and J ends lost 1 base and 2 bases, in that order; junction bases with no gene match: 14. The germline gives CDR1 LNHNV, CDR2 YYDKDF (reference sequence). The CDR3 loop reads CATSRGFLSGTSGREPYNEQFF. The CDR3 nucleotides are TGTGCCACCAGCAGAGGTTTTTTAAGCGGGACTAGCGGGAGGGAACCCTACAATGAGCAGTTCTTC.

This clonotype was seen repeatedly, ten times or more. The chain is built from TRBV7-2 and TRBJ2-4; D gene uncertain. This CDR3 region has 12 residues. V was pared by 5 bases and J by 2 bases, with 4 bases between. The V gene's germline CDR1 is SGHTA and CDR2 FQGNSA. CDR3 residues: CASSPSKNIQYF. In DNA form, the CDR3 reads TGTGCCAGCAGCCCATCCAAAAACATTCAGTACTTC.

This clonotype occurred many times. V usage is TRBV19 and J usage is TRBJ1-5, with TRBD1 matching over 9 bases. CDR3 length: 17 residues. Germline values: CDR1 LNHDA, CDR2 SQIVND (reference sequence). Germline trimming cut 4 bases from V and 8 bases from J; bases unmatched to any gene: 15. The CDR3 loop reads CASSRGTGTGSWEPQHF. The CDR3 DNA reads TGTGCCAGTAGTAGAGGAACCGGGACAGGGAGTTGGGAGCCCCAGCATTTT.